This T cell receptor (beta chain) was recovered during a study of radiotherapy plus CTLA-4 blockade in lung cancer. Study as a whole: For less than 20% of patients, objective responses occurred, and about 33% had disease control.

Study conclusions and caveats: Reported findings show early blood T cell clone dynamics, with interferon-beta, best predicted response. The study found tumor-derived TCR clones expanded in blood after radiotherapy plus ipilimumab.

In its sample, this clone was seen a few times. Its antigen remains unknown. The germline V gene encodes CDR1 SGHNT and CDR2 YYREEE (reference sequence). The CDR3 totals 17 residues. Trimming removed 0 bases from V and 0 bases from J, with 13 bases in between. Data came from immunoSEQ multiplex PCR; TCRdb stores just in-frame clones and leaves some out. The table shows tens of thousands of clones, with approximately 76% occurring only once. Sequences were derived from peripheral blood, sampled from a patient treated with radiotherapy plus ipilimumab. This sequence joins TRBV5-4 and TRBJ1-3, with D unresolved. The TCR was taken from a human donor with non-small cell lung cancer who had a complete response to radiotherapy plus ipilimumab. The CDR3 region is CASSLVQPGLSGNTIYF. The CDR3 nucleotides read TGTGCCAGCAGCTTGGTGCAGCCCGGACTCTCTGGAAACACCATATATTTT. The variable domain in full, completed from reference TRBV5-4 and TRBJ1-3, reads ETGVTQSPTHLIKTRGQQVTLRCSSQSGHNTVSWYQQALGQGPQFIFQYYREEENGRGNFPPRFSGLQFPNYSSELNVNALELDDSALYLCASSLVQPGLSGNTIYFGEGSWLTVV.